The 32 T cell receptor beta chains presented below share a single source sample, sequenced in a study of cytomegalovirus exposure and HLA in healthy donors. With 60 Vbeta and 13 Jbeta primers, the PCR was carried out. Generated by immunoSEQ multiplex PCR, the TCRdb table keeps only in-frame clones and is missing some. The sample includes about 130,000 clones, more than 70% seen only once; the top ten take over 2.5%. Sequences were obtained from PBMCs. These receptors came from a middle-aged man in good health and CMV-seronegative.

The CDR3 nucleotides are TGTGCCAGCAGCGTCCAAGGGGGCGCCGCCCCCTACGAGCAGTACTTC. It is translated as CASSVQGGAAPYEQYF. The genes are TRBV7-2 and TRBJ2-7; 7 nucleotides line up with TRBD1. CDR1 and CDR2 from the germline V gene are SGHTA and FQGNSA. CDR3 length: 16 amino acids. The J segment lost 2 bases and the V segment lost 5 bases, leaving 12 bases of the junction unmatched.

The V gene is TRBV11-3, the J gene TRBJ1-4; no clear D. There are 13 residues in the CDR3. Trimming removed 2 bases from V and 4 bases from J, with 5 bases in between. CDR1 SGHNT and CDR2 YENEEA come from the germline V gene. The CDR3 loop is CASSLFGNEKLFF. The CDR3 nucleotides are TGTGCCAGCAGCTTATTCGGTAATGAAAAACTGTTTTTT.

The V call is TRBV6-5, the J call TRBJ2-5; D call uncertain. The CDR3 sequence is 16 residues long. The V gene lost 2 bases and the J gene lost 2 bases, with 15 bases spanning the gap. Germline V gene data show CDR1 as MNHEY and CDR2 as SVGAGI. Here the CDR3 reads CASSYAVPELQETQYF. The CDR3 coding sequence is TGTGCCAGCAGTTACGCTGTCCCGGAGCTACAAGAGACCCAGTACTTC.

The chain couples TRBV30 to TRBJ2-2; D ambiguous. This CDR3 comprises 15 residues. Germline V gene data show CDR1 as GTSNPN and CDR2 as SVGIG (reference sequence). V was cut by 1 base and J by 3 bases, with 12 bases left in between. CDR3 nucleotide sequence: TGTGCCTGGAGTGATCTCTCTACTCACACCGGGGAGCTGTTTTTT. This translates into CAWSDLSTHTGELFF.

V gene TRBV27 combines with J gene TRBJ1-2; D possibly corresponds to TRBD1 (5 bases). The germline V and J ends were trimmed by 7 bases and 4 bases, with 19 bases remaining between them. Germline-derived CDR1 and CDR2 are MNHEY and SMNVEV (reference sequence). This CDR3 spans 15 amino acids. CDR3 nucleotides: TGTGCCAGCACGGACAATCTGGGAGGTGGCTATGGCTACACCTTC. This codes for CASTDNLGGGYGYTF.

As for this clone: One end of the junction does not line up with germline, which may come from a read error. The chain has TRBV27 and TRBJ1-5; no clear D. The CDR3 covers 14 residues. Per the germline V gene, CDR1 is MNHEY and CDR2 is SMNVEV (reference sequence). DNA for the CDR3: TGTGCCAGCAGGGGTGAGGCCGCCGATCAGCCCCAACATTTT. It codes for CASRGEAADQPQHF.

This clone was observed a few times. Here the CDR3 DNA reads TGTGCCAGCAGGAAGGGACAGGGGGTCATTCAGTACTTC. Amino acids: CASRKGQGVIQYF. The chain has TRBV6-1 and TRBJ2-4, with TRBD1 matching over 11 bases. The CDR3 loop spans 13 amino acids. V gave up 6 bases and J gave up 9 bases; unmatched junction bases: 4. Germline V gene lookup returns CDR1 MNHNS and CDR2 SASEGT.

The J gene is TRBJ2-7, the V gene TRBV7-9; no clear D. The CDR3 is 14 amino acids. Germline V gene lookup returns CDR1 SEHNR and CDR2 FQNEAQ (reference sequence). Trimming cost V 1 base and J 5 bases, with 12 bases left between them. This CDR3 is CASSLEWQTHEQYF. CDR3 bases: TGTGCCAGCAGCTTAGAATGGCAGACTCACGAGCAGTACTTC.

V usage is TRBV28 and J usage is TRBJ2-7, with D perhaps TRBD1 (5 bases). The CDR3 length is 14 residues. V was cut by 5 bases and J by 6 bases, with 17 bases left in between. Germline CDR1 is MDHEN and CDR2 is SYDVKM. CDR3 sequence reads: CASSLGQLTAEQYF. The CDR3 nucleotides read TGTGCCAGCAGTCTCGGACAACTAACCGCCGAGCAGTACTTC.

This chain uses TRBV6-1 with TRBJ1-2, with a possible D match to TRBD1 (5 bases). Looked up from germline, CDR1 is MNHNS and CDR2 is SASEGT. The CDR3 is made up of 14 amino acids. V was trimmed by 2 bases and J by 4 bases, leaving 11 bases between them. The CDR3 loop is CASSESRGGYGYTF. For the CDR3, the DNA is TGTGCCAGCAGTGAATCAAGGGGAGGCTATGGCTACACCTTC.

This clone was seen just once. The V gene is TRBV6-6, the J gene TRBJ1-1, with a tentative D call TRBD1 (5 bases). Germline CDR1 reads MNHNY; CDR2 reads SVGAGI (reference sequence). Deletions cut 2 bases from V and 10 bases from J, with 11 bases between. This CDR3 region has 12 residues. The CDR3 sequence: CASSYGGGTAFF. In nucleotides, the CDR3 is TGTGCCAGCAGTTACGGGGGGGGGACAGCTTTCTTT.

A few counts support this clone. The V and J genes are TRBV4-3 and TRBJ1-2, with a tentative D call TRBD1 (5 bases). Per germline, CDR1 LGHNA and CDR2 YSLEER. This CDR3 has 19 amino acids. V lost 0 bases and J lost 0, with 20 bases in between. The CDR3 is CASSQELGTSGRANYGYTF. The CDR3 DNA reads TGCGCCAGCAGCCAAGAACTCGGGACTTCCGGGAGGGCTAACTATGGCTACACCTTC.

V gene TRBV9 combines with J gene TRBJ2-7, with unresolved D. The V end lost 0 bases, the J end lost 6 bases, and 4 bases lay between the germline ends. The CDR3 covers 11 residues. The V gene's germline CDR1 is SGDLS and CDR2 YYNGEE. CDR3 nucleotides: TGTGCCAGCAGCGTAGGGGCCGAGCAGTACTTC. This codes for CASSVGAEQYF.

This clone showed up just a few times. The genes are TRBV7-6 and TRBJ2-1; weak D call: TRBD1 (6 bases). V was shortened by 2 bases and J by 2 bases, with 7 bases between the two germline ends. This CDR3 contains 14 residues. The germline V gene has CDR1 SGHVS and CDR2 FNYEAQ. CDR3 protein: CASSLQGPYNEQFF. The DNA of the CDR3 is TGTGCCAGCAGCTTACAGGGGCCCTACAATGAGCAGTTCTTC.

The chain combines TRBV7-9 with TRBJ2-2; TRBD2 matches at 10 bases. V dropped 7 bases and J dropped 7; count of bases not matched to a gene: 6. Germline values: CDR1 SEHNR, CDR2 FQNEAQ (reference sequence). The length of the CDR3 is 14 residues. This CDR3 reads CASTGLAGVGELFF. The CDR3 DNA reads TGTGCCAGCACCGGGCTAGCGGGAGTCGGGGAGCTGTTTTTT.

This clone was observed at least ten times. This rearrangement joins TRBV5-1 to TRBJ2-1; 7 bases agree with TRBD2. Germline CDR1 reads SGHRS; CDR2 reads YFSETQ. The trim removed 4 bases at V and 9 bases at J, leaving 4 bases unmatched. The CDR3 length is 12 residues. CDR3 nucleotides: TGCGCCAGCAGCCACCCGGGGGGTGAGCAGTTCTTC. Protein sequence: CASSHPGGEQFF.

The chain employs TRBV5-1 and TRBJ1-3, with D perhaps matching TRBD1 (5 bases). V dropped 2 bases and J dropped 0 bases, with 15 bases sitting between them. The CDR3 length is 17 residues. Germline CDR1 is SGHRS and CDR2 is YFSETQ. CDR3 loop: CASSFEGAANSGNTIYF. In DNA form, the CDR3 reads TGCGCCAGCAGCTTCGAAGGGGCGGCTAACTCTGGAAACACCATATATTTT.

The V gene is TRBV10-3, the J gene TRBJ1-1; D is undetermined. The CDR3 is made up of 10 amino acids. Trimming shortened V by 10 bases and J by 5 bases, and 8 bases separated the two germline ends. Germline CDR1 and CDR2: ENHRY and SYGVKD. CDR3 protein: CATAGTEAFF. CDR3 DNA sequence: TGTGCCACCGCGGGAACTGAAGCTTTCTTT.

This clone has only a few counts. The CDR3 DNA reads as TGTGCCAGCAGCTGGACAGGGGAGAGGACGGGAGAGACCCAGTACTTC. This codes for CASSWTGERTGETQYF. V usage is TRBV5-8 and J usage is TRBJ2-5; TRBD1 matches at 9 bases. Unmatched junction bases numbered 10, after V lost 3 bases and J lost 4 bases. This CDR3 is built from 16 residues. CDR1 SGHTS and CDR2 YDEGEE come from the germline V gene.

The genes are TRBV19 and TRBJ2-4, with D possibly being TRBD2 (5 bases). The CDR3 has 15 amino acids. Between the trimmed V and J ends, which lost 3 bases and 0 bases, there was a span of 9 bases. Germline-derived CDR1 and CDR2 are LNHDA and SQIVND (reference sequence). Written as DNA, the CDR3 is TGTGCCAGTAGTATCCGGGAACTAGCCAAAAACATTCAGTACTTC. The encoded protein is CASSIRELAKNIQYF.

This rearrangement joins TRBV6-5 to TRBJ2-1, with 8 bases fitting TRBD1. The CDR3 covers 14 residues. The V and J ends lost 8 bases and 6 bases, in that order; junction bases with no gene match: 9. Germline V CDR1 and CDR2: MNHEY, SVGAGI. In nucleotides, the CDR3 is TGTGCCAGCGCTGGGACAGGAGTTGGCAATGAGCAGTTCTTC. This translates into CASAGTGVGNEQFF.

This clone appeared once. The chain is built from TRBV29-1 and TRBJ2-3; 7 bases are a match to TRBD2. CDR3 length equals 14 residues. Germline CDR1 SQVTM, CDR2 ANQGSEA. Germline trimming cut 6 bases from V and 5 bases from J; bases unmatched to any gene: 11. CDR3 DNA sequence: TGCAGCGTCGAACGGCGGGGGATGAGAGATACGCAGTATTTT. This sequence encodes CSVERRGMRDTQYF.

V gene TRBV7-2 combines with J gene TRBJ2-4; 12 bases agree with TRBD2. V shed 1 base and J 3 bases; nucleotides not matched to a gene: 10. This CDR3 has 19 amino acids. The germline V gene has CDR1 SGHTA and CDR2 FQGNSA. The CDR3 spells CASSLVSKPGLAGKNIQYF. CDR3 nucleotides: TGTGCCAGCAGCTTAGTTTCGAAGCCGGGACTAGCGGGCAAAAACATTCAGTACTTC.

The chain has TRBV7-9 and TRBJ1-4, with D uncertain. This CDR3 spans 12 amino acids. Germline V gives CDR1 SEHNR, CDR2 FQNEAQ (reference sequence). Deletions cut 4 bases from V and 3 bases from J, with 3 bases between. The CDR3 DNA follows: TGTGCCAGCAGCTCTTCTAATGAAAAACTGTTTTTT. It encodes CASSSSNEKLFF.

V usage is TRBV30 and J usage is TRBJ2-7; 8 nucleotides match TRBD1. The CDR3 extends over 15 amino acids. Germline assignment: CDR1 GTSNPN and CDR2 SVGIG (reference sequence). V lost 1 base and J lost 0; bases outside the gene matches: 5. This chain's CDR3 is CAWSARTGYSYEQYF. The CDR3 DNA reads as TGTGCCTGGAGTGCCCGGACAGGGTACTCCTACGAGCAGTACTTC.

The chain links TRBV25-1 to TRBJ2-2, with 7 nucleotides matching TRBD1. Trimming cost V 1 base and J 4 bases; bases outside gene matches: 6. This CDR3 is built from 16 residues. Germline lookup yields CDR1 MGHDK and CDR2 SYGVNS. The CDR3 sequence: CASSEWGTEFTGELFF. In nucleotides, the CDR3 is TGTGCCAGCAGTGAATGGGGGACAGAGTTCACCGGGGAGCTGTTTTTT.

CDR3 DNA: TGTGCCACCAGCACAGAGTCAGGGGGTGGGAACACTGAAGCTTTCTTT. It is translated as CATSTESGGGNTEAFF. The V call is TRBV15, the J call TRBJ1-1; 7 bases agree with TRBD1. Germline CDR1 is LNHNV and CDR2 is YYDKDF (reference sequence). The J segment lost 1 base and the V segment lost 4 bases, leaving 9 bases of the junction unmatched. CDR3 length: 16 residues.

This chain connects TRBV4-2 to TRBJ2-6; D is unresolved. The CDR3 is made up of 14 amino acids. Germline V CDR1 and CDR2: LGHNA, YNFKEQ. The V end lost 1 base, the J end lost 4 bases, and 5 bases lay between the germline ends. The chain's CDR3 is CASSQVAGANVLTF. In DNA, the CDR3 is TGTGCCAGCAGCCAAGTTGCGGGGGCCAACGTCCTGACTTTC.

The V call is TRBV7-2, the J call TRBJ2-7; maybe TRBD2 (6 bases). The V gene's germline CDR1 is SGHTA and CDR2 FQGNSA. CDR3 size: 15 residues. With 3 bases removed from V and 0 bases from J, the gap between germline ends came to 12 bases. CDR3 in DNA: TGTGCCAGCAGCTTTTCAGGGACTGGCTCCTACGAGCAGTACTTC. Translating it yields CASSFSGTGSYEQYF.

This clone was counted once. The CDR3 sequence is CASSPDRLKYQETQYF. The CDR3, as DNA: TGTGCCAGCTCACCAGACAGGCTAAAGTACCAAGAGACCCAGTACTTC. The chain couples TRBV18 to TRBJ2-5; D perhaps matches TRBD1 (6 bases). This CDR3 has 16 residues. CDR1 is KGHSH and CDR2 is LQKENI in the germline V gene. Trimming removed 2 bases at V and 0 bases at J, with 13 bases between.

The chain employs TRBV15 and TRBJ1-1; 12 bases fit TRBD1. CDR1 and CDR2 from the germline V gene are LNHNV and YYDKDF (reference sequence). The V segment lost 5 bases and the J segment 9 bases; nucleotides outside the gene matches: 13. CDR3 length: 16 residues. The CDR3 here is CATSSQAGQGAVKAFF. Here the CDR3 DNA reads TGTGCCACCAGCTCCCAAGCGGGACAGGGGGCGGTGAAAGCTTTCTTT.

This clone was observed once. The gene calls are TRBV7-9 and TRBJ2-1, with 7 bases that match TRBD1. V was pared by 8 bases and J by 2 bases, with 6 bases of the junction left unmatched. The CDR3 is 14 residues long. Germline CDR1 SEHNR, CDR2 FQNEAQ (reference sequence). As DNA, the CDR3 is TGTGCCAGCGAGGGACAGTTGGCCTACAATGAGCAGTTCTTC. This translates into CASEGQLAYNEQFF.